Below are 13 T cell receptor beta chains sequenced from a single sample in a study of radiotherapy plus CTLA-4 blockade in lung cancer. Clones were sequenced by immunoSEQ multiplex PCR, and TCRdb holds only the in-frame ones, with some missing. The table lists some 100,000 clones, around 75% of them singletons. The source was peripheral blood, collected from a patient treated with radiotherapy plus ipilimumab. The receptors stem from a human donor with non-small cell lung cancer who had a partial response to radiotherapy plus ipilimumab.

The V call is TRBV19, the J call TRBJ1-5; maybe TRBD1 (6 bases). V was shortened by 4 bases and J by 1 base, with 17 bases between the two germline ends. CDR1 is LNHDA and CDR2 is SQIVND in the germline V gene (reference sequence). This CDR3 comprises 17 residues. The CDR3 coding sequence is TGTGCCAGTAGTACAGGTTCGGCAGGGGCCAGCAATCAGCCCCAGCATTTT. Protein product: CASSTGSAGASNQPQHF.

The V call is TRBV6-5, the J call TRBJ1-6; maybe TRBD1 (5 bases). This CDR3 comprises 15 residues. V was cut by 4 bases and J by 3 bases, with 10 bases left in between. The V gene's germline CDR1 is MNHEY and CDR2 SVGAGI. CDR3 nucleotide sequence: TGTGCCAGCAGTTCCGTCAGGGTCTATAATTCACCCCTCCACTTT. Translating gives CASSSVRVYNSPLHF.

V usage is TRBV6-1 and J usage is TRBJ1-2; TRBD1 might be the D (6 bases). Trimming took off 5 bases at V and 1 base at J, with 8 bases between the two ends. The CDR3 consists of 13 residues. Germline CDR1 and CDR2: MNHNS and SASEGT. In DNA form, the CDR3 reads TGTGCCAGCAGTCCCAGGGGTAACTATGGCTACACCTTC. Its translation is CASSPRGNYGYTF.

The DNA for the CDR3 is TGTGCCAGCACCGCGAGAGGCAACTACGAGCAGTACGTC. Its protein is CASTARGNYEQYV. The rearrangement joins TRBV28 to TRBJ2-7; D is unclear. The CDR3 totals 13 residues. Germline loops: CDR1 MDHEN, CDR2 SYDVKM. Trimming pared 7 bases from V and 3 bases from J, leaving 13 bases between.

The CDR3 is CASSLVYDINYTEAFF. The CDR3, as DNA: TGTGCCAGCAGTTTGGTATACGACATAAATTACACTGAAGCTTTCTTT. The chain has TRBV27 and TRBJ1-1; no clear D. The CDR3 runs to 16 residues. Per the germline V gene, CDR1 is MNHEY and CDR2 is SMNVEV (reference sequence). Trimming removed 3 bases from V and 3 bases from J, with 17 bases in between.

The chain recombines TRBV18 with TRBJ1-1; 8 bases agree with TRBD1. The junction had 10 bases not matched to a gene; V was cut back by 3 bases and J by 4 bases. In germline, CDR1 is KGHSH, CDR2 LQKENI. The CDR3 has 16 residues. The CDR3, as DNA: TGTGCCAGCTCACCCGTAACAGGGGGAGGGGGCACTGAAGCTTTCTTT. This codes for CASSPVTGGGGTEAFF.

This clone has just one count. The gene calls are TRBV25-1 and TRBJ2-1; 9 bases are shared with TRBD2. V shed 2 bases, J shed 9 bases, and the junction held 8 bases outside the gene matches. The germline V gene encodes CDR1 MGHDK and CDR2 SYGVNS. CDR3 length: 15 amino acids. The CDR3 nucleotides read TGTGCCAGCAGTGAAGGCGGGAGGGGTTTAGGTGAGCAGTTCTTC. Translation gives CASSEGGRGLGEQFF.

V gene TRBV5-4 combines with J gene TRBJ1-4; D remains ambiguous. The CDR3 has 14 amino acids. The germline gives CDR1 SGHNT, CDR2 YYREEE (reference sequence). V was clipped by 1 base and J by 8 bases, with 12 bases between them. The CDR3 DNA sequence: TGTGCCAGCAGCTTGTTTGCGGGAACGGAAAAACTGTTTTTT. The encoded protein is CASSLFAGTEKLFF.

This rearrangement joins TRBV11-2 to TRBJ2-1, with TRBD2 matching 11 bases. CDR1 SGHAT and CDR2 FQNNGV come from the germline V gene. The CDR3 has 16 amino acids. J was trimmed by 6 bases and V by 5 bases; bases with no gene match: 9. This CDR3 reads CASSTLAGGAPNEQFF. As DNA, the CDR3 is TGTGCCAGCAGCACCTTAGCGGGAGGGGCCCCCAATGAGCAGTTCTTC.

The V and J genes are TRBV7-3 and TRBJ2-5, with TRBD2 matching 7 bases. V was clipped by 4 bases and J by 0 bases; unmatched bases: 14. The CDR3 contains 18 residues. Germline V gives CDR1 SGHTA, CDR2 FQGTGA. CDR3 region: CASSSWGGGPGYQETQYF. The CDR3 DNA is TGTGCCAGCAGCTCGTGGGGGGGAGGGCCGGGGTACCAAGAGACCCAGTACTTC. Based on the CDR3 plus reference TRBV7-3 and TRBJ2-5, the full variable domain is GAGVSQTPSNKVTEKGKYVELRCDPISGHTALYWYRQSLGQGPEFLIYFQGTGAADDSGLPNDRFFAVRPEGSVSTLKIQRTERGDSAVYLCASSSWGGGPGYQETQYFGPGTRLLVL.

This clone was detected a few times. V is TRBV6-1 and J is TRBJ2-2, with TRBD1 matching 7 bases. V dropped 7 bases and J dropped 3; count of bases not matched to a gene: 5. CDR3 length: 14 residues. Per germline, CDR1 MNHNS and CDR2 SASEGT. The CDR3, as DNA: TGTGCCAGCACGCTGGACAGGTACACCGGGGAGCTGTTTTTT. Translated: CASTLDRYTGELFF.

This rearrangement joins TRBV19 to TRBJ2-2; perhaps TRBD1 as D (5 bases). Germline V lookup: CDR1 LNHDA, CDR2 SQIVND (reference sequence). Trimming cost V 3 bases and J 4 bases, with 27 bases left between them. This CDR3 comprises 20 residues. In DNA, the CDR3 is TGTGCCAGTAGTATGCAGTTGGTCAGGGTCAGGGCTTTCTCCACCGGGGAGCTGTTTTTT. Its translation is CASSMQLVRVRAFSTGELFF.

The chain carries TRBV27 and TRBJ2-5; D may be TRBD2 (6 bases). Between the trimmed V and J ends, which lost 4 bases and 4 bases, there was a span of 16 bases. This CDR3 contains 15 residues. CDR1 is MNHEY and CDR2 is SMNVEV in the germline V gene (reference sequence). CDR3 amino acids: CASSSKPGLGETQYF. Written as DNA, the CDR3 is TGTGCCAGCAGTTCCAAGCCGGGACTGGGAGAGACCCAGTACTTC.